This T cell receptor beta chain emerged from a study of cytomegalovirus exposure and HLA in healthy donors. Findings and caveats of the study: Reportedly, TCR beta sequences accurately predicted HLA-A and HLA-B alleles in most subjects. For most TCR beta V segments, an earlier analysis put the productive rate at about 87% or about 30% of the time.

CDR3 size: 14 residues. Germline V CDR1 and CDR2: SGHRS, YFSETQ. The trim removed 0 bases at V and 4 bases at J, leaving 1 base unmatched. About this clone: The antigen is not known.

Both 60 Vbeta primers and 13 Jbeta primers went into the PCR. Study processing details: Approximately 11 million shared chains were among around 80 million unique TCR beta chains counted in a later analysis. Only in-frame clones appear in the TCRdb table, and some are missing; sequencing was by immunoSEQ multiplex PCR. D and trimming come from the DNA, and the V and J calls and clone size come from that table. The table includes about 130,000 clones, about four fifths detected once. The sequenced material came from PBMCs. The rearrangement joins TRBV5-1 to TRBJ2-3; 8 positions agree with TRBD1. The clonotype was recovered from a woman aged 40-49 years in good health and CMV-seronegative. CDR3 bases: TGCGCCAGCAGCTTGGCAGGGGGCTCAGATACGCAGTATTTT. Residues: CASSLAGGSDTQYF. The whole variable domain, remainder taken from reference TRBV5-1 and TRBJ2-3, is KAGVTQTPRYLIKTRGQQVTLSCSPISGHRSVSWYQQTPGQGLQFLFEYFSETQRNKGNFPGRFSGRQFSNSRSEMNVSTLELGDSALYLCASSLAGGSDTQYFGPGTRLTVL.